The rows below give T cell receptor beta chains drawn from one sample of a study of response to subunit inactivated influenza vaccine. TCRdb reprocessed the RT-PCR reads via MiXCR and lists one record per CDR3 protein. Among 250,000 to 350,000 distinct CDR3 sequences, about 20% were seen once, and the ten largest hold around 10%. The sequenced sample was PBMCs from blood, obtained approximately 22 months after vaccination. Receptors originate from a man aged 50 to 75 who received an inactivated influenza vaccine. CDR3s include the opening cysteine and the closing phenylalanine or tryptophan. D genes are given only for firm matches. Size values are once, few and many counts, or a class for expanded clones, and some rows have none.

v_gene	d_gene	j_gene	abundance	CDR3nt	CDR3aa
TRBV4-3	NA	TRBJ2-5	NA	TGTGCCAGCAGCCAAGTTCCGCAAGAGACCCAGTACTTC	CASSQVPQETQYF
TRBV5-1	NA	TRBJ2-3	NA	TGCGCCAGCAGCTTGTGGCCAGCTAGCACAGATACGCAGTATTTT	CASSLWPASTDTQYF
TRBV7-2	NA	TRBJ1-2	many	TGTGCCAGCAGCCCCTCTGGCTATGGCTACACCTTC	CASSPSGYGYTF
TRBV11-2	NA	TRBJ2-5	NA	TGTGCCAGCAGCTCCGGACTGCTTTTAGAGACCCAGTACTTC	CASSSGLLLETQYF
TRBV12-3/TRBV12-4	NA	TRBJ1-5	NA	TGTGCCAGCAGTCCCCGGGACCCCATGAGGAATCAGCCCCAGCATTTT	CASSPRDPMRNQPQHF
TRBV5-1	NA	TRBJ2-7	few	TGCGCCAGCAGCACAACAGAGGGGTGGGGAAAGCAGTACTTC	CASSTTEGWGKQYF
TRBV15	NA	TRBJ1-1	NA	TGTGCCACCAGCGCCTTGGAGAACACTGAAGCTTTCTTT	CATSALENTEAFF
TRBV28	NA	TRBJ2-5	NA	TGTGCCACCACTAACTCCGAGACCCAGTACTTC	CATTNSETQYF
TRBV20-1	TRBD1	TRBJ1-5	NA	TGCAGTGCTAGGATTCCGGGACAGATGAATCAGCCCCAGCATTTT	CSARIPGQMNQPQHF
TRBV20-1	TRBD1	TRBJ1-1	NA	TGCAGGGGGGACAGGATGAACACTGAAGCTTTCTTT	CRGDRMNTEAFF
TRBV27	NA	TRBJ1-1	few	TGTGCCAGCAGTCTAGGGGCTTTGAACACTGAAGCTTTCTTT	CASSLGALNTEAFF
TRBV20-1	NA	TRBJ1-4	many	TGCAGTGCTAGATCCGGGACCCGGGACGAAAAACTGTTTTTT	CSARSGTRDEKLFF
TRBV24-1	TRBD1	TRBJ2-2	NA	TGTGCCACCAGGGACAGGTCGGGCGCCACCGGGGAGCTGTTTTTT	CATRDRSGATGELFF
TRBV18	NA	TRBJ1-5	many	TGTGCCAGCTCACCTCGAAAATGGGATGGCAGGCACGGCAATCAGCCCCAGCATTTT	CASSPRKWDGRHGNQPQHF
TRBV2	TRBD1	TRBJ1-5	few	TGTGCCAGCAGAGCCGACAGGGGTGGCAATCAGCCCCAGCATTTT	CASRADRGGNQPQHF
TRBV5-1	NA	TRBJ2-7	few	TGCGCCAGCAGCTCCATCTACTACGAGCAGTACTTC	CASSSIYYEQYF
TRBV6-2/TRBV6-3	TRBD2	TRBJ2-1	few	TGTGCCAGCAGGTCTCTAGCGGGAAATTTCTTC	CASRSLAGNFF
TRBV6-5	TRBD1	TRBJ1-4	many	TGTGCCAGCAGTTTCTCAAACACCTTACGACAGGGGGTGAGGGAAAAACTGTTTTTT	CASSFSNTLRQGVREKLFF
TRBV20-1	TRBD2	TRBJ2-3	NA	TGCAGTGCTTCGGGACTAGTTACAACCTATACGCAGTATTTT	CSASGLVTTYTQYF
TRBV19	NA	TRBJ1-1	NA	TGTGCCAGTAGGAGTCAGGGAGGGGGTATGAACACTGAAGCTTTCTTT	CASRSQGGGMNTEAFF
TRBV20-1	NA	TRBJ2-3	few	TGCAGTGCTAGAGATCGTAAACCTCGGGGGCATACGCAGTATTTT	CSARDRKPRGHTQYF
TRBV4-3	NA	TRBJ1-2	few	TGCGCCAGCAGCCAAGGACGGCCAGGCGAATATGGCTACACCTTC	CASSQGRPGEYGYTF
TRBV6-5	NA	TRBJ1-1	few	TGTGCCAGCAGTTACTCGAGTACGGTGAACACTGAAGCTTTCTTT	CASSYSSTVNTEAFF
TRBV28	TRBD1	TRBJ2-7	NA	TGTGCCAGCAGGCTTACAGGGGGCTCCTACGAGCAGTACTTC	CASRLTGGSYEQYF
TRBV5-1	NA	TRBJ2-1	few	TGCGCCAGCAGGGGATTGGGGGAGGCCAATGAGCAGTTCTTC	CASRGLGEANEQFF
TRBV6-2/TRBV6-3	NA	TRBJ1-5	few	TGTGCCAGCAGCCGTGGATTGGCTGAGGGAGGCAATCAGCCCCAGCATTTT	CASSRGLAEGGNQPQHF
TRBV6-1	TRBD2	TRBJ2-2	few	TGTGCCAGCAGTGACACTAGCGGGAGGCTTACCGGGGAGCTGTTTTTT	CASSDTSGRLTGELFF
TRBV9	NA	TRBJ1-3	NA	TGTGCCAGCAGCGTAGAGTTCTCGGACACCATATATTTT	CASSVEFSDTIYF
TRBV6-1	NA	TRBJ1-1	few	TGTGCCAGCGCCCGGGCCGGAGACACTGAAGCTTTCTTT	CASARAGDTEAFF
TRBV20-1	NA	TRBJ2-5	NA	TGCAGTTCACCTCCGAGGACCGGAGAGACCCAGTACTTC	CSSPPRTGETQYF
TRBV27	NA	TRBJ1-5	NA	TGTGCCAGCAGTTTTGCCAACAGGGAAGGCCAGCCCCAGCATTTT	CASSFANREGQPQHF
TRBV6-2/TRBV6-3	NA	TRBJ2-7	few	TGTGCCACCAGCCGGGACGATCCCTACGAGCAGTACTTC	CATSRDDPYEQYF
TRBV13	NA	TRBJ2-1	few	TGTGCCAGCAGCAAGACGGGGAATGAGCAGTTCTTC	CASSKTGNEQFF
TRBV15	NA	TRBJ1-4	NA	TGTGCCACCAGCAAGACAGCAAATAGTAATGAAAAACTGTTTTTT	CATSKTANSNEKLFF
TRBV10-3	NA	TRBJ2-1	few	TGTGCCATCCTGGTACTAGCACACAATGAGCAGTTCTTC	CAILVLAHNEQFF
TRBV7-9	NA	TRBJ1-2	few	TGTGCCAGCAGCTCCGGGACGTGGGACGGCTCTGGTGGCTACACCTTC	CASSSGTWDGSGGYTF
TRBV4-2	NA	TRBJ2-7	NA	TGTGCCAGCAGCCAAGAAAGCGGGCCCACCTACGAGCAGTACTTC	CASSQESGPTYEQYF
TRBV5-4	NA	TRBJ1-6	NA	TGTGCCAGCAGCTTGGACAGGACGAATAATTCACCCCTCCACTTT	CASSLDRTNNSPLHF
TRBV7-9	NA	TRBJ1-3	many	TGTGCCAGCAGCTTACTAAGTGGAAACACCATATATTTT	CASSLLSGNTIYF
TRBV10-3	TRBD1	TRBJ1-1	few	TGTGCCATCAGACAGGGGATGAACACTGAAGCTTTCTTT	CAIRQGMNTEAFF
TRBV7-9	NA	TRBJ1-4	NA	TGTGCCAGCAGCTTATTTCCAGGCGGAACTAATGAAAAACTGTTTTTT	CASSLFPGGTNEKLFF
TRBV27	NA	TRBJ1-3	NA	TGTGCCAGCAGTTTATCCCCGGACCCGGGAAACACCATATATTTT	CASSLSPDPGNTIYF
TRBV9	TRBD2	TRBJ2-2	NA	TGTGCCAGCAGCGCCAGACTAGCGGGATATACTACCGGGGAGCTGTTTTTT	CASSARLAGYTTGELFF
TRBV6-6	TRBD1	TRBJ1-5	many	TGTGCCACCATACCCCGGACAGGTCAGCCCCAGCATTTT	CATIPRTGQPQHF
TRBV7-2	NA	TRBJ1-5	NA	TGTGCCAGCAGCCCGGAAACAGGGTTTGATCAGCCCCAGCATTTT	CASSPETGFDQPQHF
TRBV4-3	NA	TRBJ1-2	many	TGCGCCAGCAGCCAAGTGTACCAAGCGAGTAACTATGGCTACACCTTC	CASSQVYQASNYGYTF
TRBV7-8	NA	TRBJ1-5	few	TGTGCCAGCAGCCCCAACCCCGGGGCTTATAGCAATCAGCCCCAGCATTTT	CASSPNPGAYSNQPQHF
TRBV29-1	NA	TRBJ1-1	NA	TGCAGCGTTGATGGGGGGACGAACACTGAAGCTTTCTTT	CSVDGGTNTEAFF
TRBV18	NA	TRBJ1-1	many	TGTGCCAGCTCACAGGACTATAACACTGAAGCTTTCTTT	CASSQDYNTEAFF
TRBV29-1	NA	TRBJ2-3	NA	TGCAGCGTTGAACGGGGGACAGATACGCAGTATTTT	CSVERGTDTQYF
TRBV7-9	TRBD1	TRBJ1-2	NA	TGTGCCAGCAGCGACCACAGGGGGCGGGACTATGGCTACACCTTC	CASSDHRGRDYGYTF
TRBV6-2/TRBV6-3	NA	TRBJ1-2	many	TGTGCCAGCAGCACCCAGACAGGAAACTATGGCTACACCTTC	CASSTQTGNYGYTF
TRBV20-1	TRBD1	TRBJ1-1	many	TGCAGTGCTAGAGAAGAGGGACAGGGCGGGACTTTCTTT	CSAREEGQGGTFF